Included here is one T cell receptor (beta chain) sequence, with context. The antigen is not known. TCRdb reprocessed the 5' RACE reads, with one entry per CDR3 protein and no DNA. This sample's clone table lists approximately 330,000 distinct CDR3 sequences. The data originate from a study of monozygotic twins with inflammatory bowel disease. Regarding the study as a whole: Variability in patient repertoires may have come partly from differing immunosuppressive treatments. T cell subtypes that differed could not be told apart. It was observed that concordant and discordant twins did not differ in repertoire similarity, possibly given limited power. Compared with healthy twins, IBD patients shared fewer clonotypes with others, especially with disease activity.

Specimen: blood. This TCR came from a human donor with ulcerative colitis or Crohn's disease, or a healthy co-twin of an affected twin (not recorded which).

The chain's CDR3 is CASSQGQGRDIQYF. The V gene is TRBV4-1, the J gene TRBJ2-4; the D gene TCRdb calls, TRBD1, cannot be checked with no DNA. Per germline, CDR1 MGHRA and CDR2 YSYEKL. CDR3 length equals 14 residues.